The rows below give T cell receptor beta chains drawn from one sample of a study of CD8 T cells in ankylosing spondylitis. TCRdb reprocessed the 5' RACE reads via MiXCR and lists one record per CDR3 protein. The sample has under 200,000 distinct CDR3 sequences; 11% are singletons. The sequencing input was blood, either unsorted or a sorted T cell fraction (not recorded which). The receptors derive from a male donor with ankylosing spondylitis or in good health (not recorded which). CDR3s include the opening cysteine and the closing phenylalanine or tryptophan. The D gene is left open where the match is weak. Clone size appears in some rows only: once, few, many, or a class for an expanded clone.

TRBD2	few	TRBJ2-1	TRBV28	TGTGCCAGCAGTTCCTTTCGCGGGGGGCGGACCAGCAATGAGCAGTTCTTC	CASSSFRGGRTSNEQFF
TRBD2	many	TRBJ2-1	TRBV20-1	TGCAGTGCTAGAGATAGGGTAGCGGGAGGGGTGAGCTCCTACAATGAGCAGTTCTTC	CSARDRVAGGVSSYNEQFF
NA	NA	TRBJ2-6	TRBV7-2	TGTGCCAGCAGCTTACGCGGGGCTGGGGCCAACGTCCTGACTTTC	CASSLRGAGANVLTF
NA	NA	TRBJ2-7	TRBV7-8	TGTGCCAGCAGCTTAGAAACCCTCTCCTACGAGCAGTACTTC	CASSLETLSYEQYF
NA	many	TRBJ2-7	TRBV18	TGTGCCAGCTCACCACCCTTGGGTTTCTACGAGCAGTACTTC	CASSPPLGFYEQYF
NA	many	TRBJ2-2	TRBV12-3/TRBV12-4	TGTGCCAGCGCAGTCGGACTTAACACCGGGGAGCTGTTTTTT	CASAVGLNTGELFF
TRBD1	many	TRBJ2-5	TRBV5-1	TGCGCCAGCAGCTACAGGGGGACCCAAGAGACCCAGTACTTC	CASSYRGTQETQYF
NA	few	TRBJ1-6	TRBV11-2	TGTGCCAGCAGCTTAGACTACCAGGGTTATAATTCACCCCTCCACTTT	CASSLDYQGYNSPLHF
TRBD1	few	TRBJ2-2	TRBV9	TGTGCCAGCAGCGTAGACAGGACAGGGGGCATCGGGGAGCTGTTTTTT	CASSVDRTGGIGELFF
NA	few	TRBJ2-1	TRBV12-3/TRBV12-4	TGTGCCAGCAGCCCGCTTAACTACAATGAGCAGTTCTTC	CASSPLNYNEQFF
NA	few	TRBJ1-5	TRBV29-1	TGCAGCGTTGTAAAGGAGGGAGGGAGCAATCAGCCCCAGCATTTT	CSVVKEGGSNQPQHF
NA	many	TRBJ1-5	TRBV10-2	TGCGCCAGCAGCCGAGGGGGATTCAATCAGCCCCAGCATTTT	CASSRGGFNQPQHF
NA	many	TRBJ2-2	TRBV5-1	TGCGCCAGCTTCCCAATGGGGCAGGCAACGAACACCGGGGAGCTGTTTTTT	CASFPMGQATNTGELFF
NA	NA	TRBJ2-4	TRBV7-9	TGTGCCAGCAGCTATGACAGGAATTCCAAAAACATTCAGTACTTC	CASSYDRNSKNIQYF
NA	many	TRBJ1-5	TRBV6-2/TRBV6-3	TGTGCCAGCAGAACTTTCGACAGCGGGGTCAATCAGCCCCAGCATTTT	CASRTFDSGVNQPQHF
TRBD1	many	TRBJ1-5	TRBV6-5	TGTGCCAGCAGTTACGACGAACAGGGGATTCAGCCCCAGCATTTT	CASSYDEQGIQPQHF
NA	few	TRBJ1-1	TRBV30	TGTGCCTCCACCGAAATGCCGTGGGCGAACACTGAAGCTTTCTTT	CASTEMPWANTEAFF
TRBD1	NA	TRBJ2-7	TRBV6-6	TGTGCCAGCGACTCGGGACAGTCGAGCTCCTACGAGCAGTACTTC	CASDSGQSSSYEQYF
NA	many	TRBJ1-4	TRBV6-1	TGTGCCAGCGCAAGGGGAAGGCTTCAATCTAATGAAAAACTGTTTTTT	CASARGRLQSNEKLFF
NA	NA	TRBJ2-1	TRBV7-9	TGTGCCAGCAGCTTAGGCAGGGGTCAGTTCTTC	CASSLGRGQFF
NA	few	TRBJ2-7	TRBV7-9	TGTGCCAGCAGCATATCGTCACAGGGAGTCCCTTCCTACGAGCAGTACTTC	CASSISSQGVPSYEQYF
NA	many	TRBJ1-6	TRBV6-5	TGTGCCAGCAGTTACGGTTCTGATTCACCCCTCCACTTT	CASSYGSDSPLHF
TRBD2	many	TRBJ2-2	TRBV15	TGTGCCACCAGCAGAAGCGGGAGTGGGGCCGGGGAGCTGTTTTTT	CATSRSGSGAGELFF
NA	NA	TRBJ1-2	TRBV18	TGTGCCAGCTCACCCCAGGGGTCTAACTATGGCTACACCTTC	CASSPQGSNYGYTF
TRBD2	few	TRBJ2-1	TRBV14	TGTGCCAGCAGCCAACGGACTAGCGGCTCGGAGCAGTTCTTC	CASSQRTSGSEQFF
NA	few	TRBJ1-1	TRBV2	TGTGCCAGCACGAAGGATTTGAACACTGAAGCTTTCTTT	CASTKDLNTEAFF
TRBD1	many	TRBJ1-1	TRBV9	TGTGCCAGCAGCGGCGTGACAGGGGGGAACACTGAAGCTTTCTTT	CASSGVTGGNTEAFF
TRBD2	many	TRBJ2-5	TRBV5-1	TGCGCCAGCAGCTTGAGCGGGGGAATTGAGACCCAGTACTTC	CASSLSGGIETQYF
NA	NA	TRBJ1-1	TRBV10-3	TGTGCCATCAGCAGTGACACTGAAGCTTTCTTT	CAISSDTEAFF
NA	few	TRBJ2-6	TRBV5-1	TGCGCCAGCAGCCCAACGGTTGGTGGGGGCACTGGGGCCAACGTCCTGACTTTC	CASSPTVGGGTGANVLTF
TRBD1	many	TRBJ2-1	TRBV3-1	TGTGCCAGCATGGAGACAGGGGCCTACAATGAGCAGTTCTTC	CASMETGAYNEQFF
NA	NA	TRBJ2-7	TRBV14	TGTGCCAGCAGCCAAGTATGGGACGAGCAGTACTTC	CASSQVWDEQYF
NA	many	TRBJ2-7	TRBV2	TGTGCCAGCAGTCCCCTAAAGGGGGAGGGCGAGCAGTACTTC	CASSPLKGEGEQYF
NA	many	TRBJ1-6	TRBV5-1	TGCGCCAGCAGCCCCCGGCCTAGGGATTCACCCCTCCACTTT	CASSPRPRDSPLHF
TRBD2	NA	TRBJ2-7	TRBV25-1	TGTGCCAGCAGGCCGGGACTACGCCCCTACGAGCAGTACTTC	CASRPGLRPYEQYF
TRBD1	NA	TRBJ1-6	TRBV7-2	TGTGCCAGCAGCTTTTCGGGACAGGGGTATTCACCCCTCCACTTT	CASSFSGQGYSPLHF
TRBD2	many	TRBJ2-7	TRBV9	TGTGCCAGCAGCGTAGCGGGGACTAGCTACGAGCAGTACTTC	CASSVAGTSYEQYF
NA	few	TRBJ2-1	TRBV12-3/TRBV12-4	TGTGCCAGCAGTTCACCTCCCGTAGTCGGTGAGCAGTTCTTC	CASSSPPVVGEQFF
TRBD2	NA	TRBJ2-2	TRBV10-3	TGTGCCATCAGTGATCCGGGACTAAACACCGGGGAGCTGTTTTTT	CAISDPGLNTGELFF
TRBD2	many	TRBJ2-3	TRBV7-8	TGTGCCAGCAGCTTCCGCGCGGGGGAAACAGATACGCAGTATTTT	CASSFRAGETDTQYF
NA	many	TRBJ2-3	TRBV6-1	TGTGCCAGCAGTGCCAGGACGGTGAGCACAGATACGCAGTATTTT	CASSARTVSTDTQYF
NA	many	TRBJ1-2	TRBV25-1	TGTGCCAGCAGTGCCCCTAACTATGGCTACACCTTC	CASSAPNYGYTF
NA	NA	TRBJ1-6	TRBV6-6	TGTGCCAGCAACCAATATAATTCACCCCTCCACTTT	CASNQYNSPLHF
NA	many	TRBJ2-1	TRBV20-1	TGCAGTGCTAGAGATTTCCAGGACATCCGCAATGAGCAGTTCTTC	CSARDFQDIRNEQFF
NA	few	TRBJ2-3	TRBV7-8	TGTGCCAGCAGCTTAAGATTCGACATAGGGCCAGATACGCAGTATTTT	CASSLRFDIGPDTQYF
TRBD2	few	TRBJ2-1	TRBV29-1	TGCAGCGTTGATAAACTAGCGGGGGGACCCTCCTACAATGAGCAGTTCTTC	CSVDKLAGGPSYNEQFF
NA	many	TRBJ1-1	TRBV12-3/TRBV12-4	TGTGCCAGCCACCCTCGATCTTTAGGATTCACTGAAGCTTTCTTT	CASHPRSLGFTEAFF
NA	many	TRBJ2-3	TRBV6-5	TGTGCCAGCAGTTACGGGGGGGCGGGTTCCCTTAGCACAGATACGCAGTATTTT	CASSYGGAGSLSTDTQYF
NA	NA	TRBJ2-7	TRBV11-2	TGTGCCAGCAGCTTGTCTCGGGGCTCCTACGAGCAGTACTTC	CASSLSRGSYEQYF
NA	many	TRBJ2-1	TRBV6-6	TGTGCCAGCAGTTTCTCCCTACCTAGTGAGCAGTTCTTC	CASSFSLPSEQFF
TRBD2	few	TRBJ2-2	TRBV4-3	TGCGCCAGCAGCCAAGAGAATCCAGCGGGGGCCTCGAACACCGGGGAGCTGTTTTTT	CASSQENPAGASNTGELFF
NA	many	TRBJ1-5	TRBV12-3/TRBV12-4	TGTGCCAGCATGAGGGACTTCAATCAGCCCCAGCATTTT	CASMRDFNQPQHF
NA	many	TRBJ1-5	TRBV12-3/TRBV12-4	TGTGCCAGCGCGGGAGGGAATATGGGTCAGCCCCAGCATTTT	CASAGGNMGQPQHF
TRBD1	many	TRBJ1-4	TRBV5-1	TGCGCCAGCAGCCCCCTGGGACAGGGGGCAGCAACTAATGAAAAACTGTTTTTT	CASSPLGQGAATNEKLFF
NA	many	TRBJ1-2	TRBV29-1	TGCAGCGTTGAATCACCCTTCGACGGGAACTATGGCTACACCTTC	CSVESPFDGNYGYTF
TRBD2	many	TRBJ2-1	TRBV9	TGTGCCAGCAGCGAAGGACTAGCGGGGGGGCGGTATGAGCAGTTCTTC	CASSEGLAGGRYEQFF
TRBD1	many	TRBJ2-7	TRBV6-6	TGTGCCAGCTACGACAGGGTTACCGAGCAGTACTTC	CASYDRVTEQYF
TRBD1	many	TRBJ1-2	TRBV7-2	TGTGCCAGCAGCTTCAGTGGACAGGGGGCTGGCTACACCTTC	CASSFSGQGAGYTF
TRBD2	few	TRBJ2-1	TRBV7-2	TGTGCCAGCAGCCCCGGGGGGGCGCTGGGGTACAATGAGCAGTTCTTC	CASSPGGALGYNEQFF
NA	few	TRBJ2-1	TRBV20-1	TGCAGTGCTAGAGCCCGGGACTCGAGCTACAATGAGCAGTTCTTC	CSARARDSSYNEQFF